The rows below give T cell receptor beta chains drawn from one sample of a study of T cell repertoires in cytomegalovirus infection. TCRdb re-derived calls from the reads in MiXCR, one entry per CDR3 protein. The table records 350,000 to 550,000 distinct CDR3 sequences, approximately 31% of them present only once. Input material: PBMCs. The receptor source for this set is a human donor in good health (CMV status not recorded). Some clones in this sample may be carry-over from other donors' samples. Both conserved end residues are part of each CDR3. Fields, in order: CDR3 DNA, CDR3 protein, V gene, clone size, D gene, J gene. The D gene is left open where the match is weak. Clone size is given for some rows only: seen once, a few or many times, or a class if the clone is expanded.

DNA: TGTGCCAGTAGTATTGGGACAGGCTACGAGCAGTACTTC
CDR3: CASSIGTGYEQYF
V: TRBV19
size: many
D: TRBD1
J: TRBJ2-7

DNA: TGCAGTGCTAGAGACCGTGACAGGCCAACTGTTAACTATGGCTACACCTTC
CDR3: CSARDRDRPTVNYGYTF
V: TRBV20-1
size: few
D: .
J: TRBJ1-2

DNA: TGTGCCAGAAGCTTATCAGGCAATCAGCCCAGGCATTTT
CDR3: CARSLSGNQPRHF
V: TRBV7-2
size: .
D: .
J: TRBJ1-5

DNA: TGTGCCAGCAGCTCAGGACAGGGGGCCCCCTACGAGCAGTACTTC
CDR3: CASSSGQGAPYEQYF
V: TRBV7-6
size: .
D: TRBD1
J: TRBJ2-7

DNA: TGTGCCAGCAGCCAAAGGGCCGGGGGCTGGGCCCAGTACTTC
CDR3: CASSQRAGGWAQYF
V: TRBV7-9
size: few
D: .
J: TRBJ2-5

DNA: TGCGCCAGCAATTCAGGGCTAAACTACGAGCAGTACTTC
CDR3: CASNSGLNYEQYF
V: TRBV10-2
size: .
D: .
J: TRBJ2-7

DNA: TGCGCCAGCAGCTTGGCCCCGGACATGCGGTATGAGCAGTTCTTC
CDR3: CASSLAPDMRYEQFF
V: TRBV5-1
size: few
D: .
J: TRBJ2-1

DNA: TGCAGCGCAGAATGGAGAACCGGGGAGCTGTTTTTT
CDR3: CSAEWRTGELFF
V: TRBV29-1
size: .
D: .
J: TRBJ2-2

DNA: TGTGCCAGCACGAAGGCCCCGGGACAGCAGTACTTC
CDR3: CASTKAPGQQYF
V: TRBV6-2/TRBV6-3
size: few
D: .
J: TRBJ2-7

DNA: TGCGCCAGCAGCCAAGATAACTACTATGGCTACACCTTC
CDR3: CASSQDNYYGYTF
V: TRBV4-1
size: many
D: .
J: TRBJ1-2

DNA: TGCAGTGCTAGAGATTTTCCCGGGGGGGTCCAAGAGACCCAGTACTTC
CDR3: CSARDFPGGVQETQYF
V: TRBV20-1
size: .
D: TRBD2
J: TRBJ2-5

DNA: TGCAGCGTCGAGACTAGCGGGGGTCAAGAGACCCAGTACTTC
CDR3: CSVETSGGQETQYF
V: TRBV29-1
size: once
D: TRBD2
J: TRBJ2-5

DNA: TGTGCCAGCAAGACCGCCTCTGGAAACACCATATATTTT
CDR3: CASKTASGNTIYF
V: TRBV6-2/TRBV6-3
size: once
D: .
J: TRBJ1-3

DNA: TGTGCCAGCAGCGCCGGGTTGACCGGGGCCAACGTCCTGACTTTC
CDR3: CASSAGLTGANVLTF
V: TRBV7-8
size: few
D: .
J: TRBJ2-6

DNA: TGTGCCAGCTCGGGCCCCTCAAGGACCCAGTACTTC
CDR3: CASSGPSRTQYF
V: TRBV2
size: .
D: .
J: TRBJ2-5

DNA: TGTGCCAGCAGCATAGGACAGGCAGGATATGGCTACACCTTC
CDR3: CASSIGQAGYGYTF
V: TRBV7-8
size: many
D: TRBD1
J: TRBJ1-2

DNA: TGTGCCAGCAGCCCAAACCCGGGACAGGGGAACACTGAAGCTTTCTTT
CDR3: CASSPNPGQGNTEAFF
V: TRBV6-1
size: .
D: TRBD1
J: TRBJ1-1